Presented here are 24 T cell receptor beta chains from one specimen sequenced in a study of CXCR3-negative and CXCR3-positive naive CD8 T cells. The method, 5' RACE with UMI labels, was used to prepare the TRB cDNA libraries. TCRdb re-called the 5' RACE reads and catalogs CDR3 proteins one per entry, DNA excluded. The sample table includes 92,000 or so distinct CDR3 sequences. The sample taken for sequencing was naive CXCR3- CD8+ T cells from blood. Stated subset: CD45RO-CCR7+CD27+CD95- naive CD8+ T cells lacking CXCR3 (TNR3-). These receptors originate from a human donor in good health. Some clones in this sample may be carry-over from other donors' samples.

The chain is built from TRBV27 and TRBJ2-2; TCRdb calls TRBD1, which cannot be checked without DNA. The CDR3 extends over 16 amino acids. The V gene's germline CDR1 is MNHEY and CDR2 SMNVEV (reference sequence). The CDR3 here is CASSLSGTVNTGELFF.

The CDR3: CASSGGAGELFF. This sequence joins TRBV28 and TRBJ2-2; TCRdb selects TRBD1, and the lack of DNA leaves this call unchecked. The length of the CDR3 is 12 residues. In germline, CDR1 is MDHEN, CDR2 SYDVKM.

The chain is built from TRBV28 and TRBJ2-7; TCRdb's D gene call, TRBD1, goes unchecked for lack of DNA. The germline V gene encodes CDR1 MDHEN and CDR2 SYDVKM. The CDR3 sequence is 15 residues long. The CDR3 loop reads CASTTGSSNSYEQYF. The whole variable domain, filled in from reference TRBV28 and TRBJ2-7, reads DVKVTQSSRYLVKRTGEKVFLECVQDMDHENMFWYRQDPGLGLRLIYFSYDVKMKEKGDIPEGYSVSREKKERFSLILESASTNQTSMYLCASTTGSSNSYEQYFGPGTRLTVT.

The J gene is TRBJ2-7, the V gene TRBV5-1. Germline assignment: CDR1 SGHRS and CDR2 YFSETQ. The CDR3 extends over 14 amino acids. This CDR3 reads CASSFGPRDYEQYF. The variable domain in full, completed from reference TRBV5-1 and TRBJ2-7, reads KAGVTQTPRYLIKTRGQQVTLSCSPISGHRSVSWYQQTPGQGLQFLFEYFSETQRNKGNFPGRFSGRQFSNSRSEMNVSTLELGDSALYLCASSFGPRDYEQYFGPGTRLTVT.

The CDR3 is CASSLEVGSHEQFF. This chain uses TRBV7-6 with TRBJ2-1. This CDR3 spans 14 amino acids. Looked up from germline, CDR1 is SGHVS and CDR2 is FNYEAQ.

The J gene is TRBJ1-2, the V gene TRBV7-8. Germline loops: CDR1 SGHVS, CDR2 FQNEAQ. This CDR3 spans 14 amino acids. The CDR3 is CASSHEGAYYGYTF.

The rearrangement links TRBV5-1 to TRBJ2-7; absent DNA, TCRdb's TRBD2 call cannot be checked. In germline, CDR1 is SGHRS, CDR2 YFSETQ. The CDR3 consists of 15 residues. The CDR3: CASRWTAGTSYEQYF.

The CDR3 spells CSASFGQGIGNTIYF. J is TRBJ1-3 and V is TRBV20-1; lacking DNA, the TRBD1 call made by TCRdb goes unchecked. CDR1 is DFQATT and CDR2 is SNEGSKA in the germline V gene (reference sequence). The CDR3 runs to 15 residues.

The genes are TRBV2 and TRBJ2-1; TCRdb selects TRBD2, and the lack of DNA leaves this call unchecked. Germline CDR1 is SNHLY and CDR2 is FYNNEI. The length of the CDR3 is 15 residues. Here the CDR3 reads CASIPSGSPYNEQFF.

The V call is TRBV29-1, the J call TRBJ2-7; TCRdb's D call, TRBD2, is unchecked because there is no DNA. Germline V lookup: CDR1 SQVTM, CDR2 ANQGSEA. This CDR3 is 14 amino acids long. The CDR3: CSVVSGSSYYEQYF.

The chain uses TRBV28 and TRBJ2-7. The CDR3 has 13 residues. Germline V lookup: CDR1 MDHEN, CDR2 SYDVKM. The CDR3 sequence: CASKGSLTYEQYF. The whole variable domain, remainder taken from reference TRBV28 and TRBJ2-7, is DVKVTQSSRYLVKRTGEKVFLECVQDMDHENMFWYRQDPGLGLRLIYFSYDVKMKEKGDIPEGYSVSREKKERFSLILESASTNQTSMYLCASKGSLTYEQYFGPGTRLTVT.

The V call is TRBV4-2, the J call TRBJ2-3. Germline-derived CDR1 and CDR2 are LGHNA and YNFKEQ. The CDR3 spans 17 residues. CDR3 sequence reads: CASSQGIGEHSPDTQYF.

This chain uses TRBV14 with TRBJ2-2; TCRdb lists TRBD1, though no DNA is available to test this call. Germline V lookup: CDR1 SGHDN, CDR2 FVKESK. The length of the CDR3 is 17 residues. The CDR3 sequence: CASSPRVGQGNTGELFF.

The V gene is TRBV20-1, the J gene TRBJ1-2; the TCRdb call, TRBD1, lacks DNA for checking. The CDR3 runs 15 residues. CDR1 DFQATT and CDR2 SNEGSKA come from the germline V gene (reference sequence). The CDR3 sequence is CSAPPPGTGYYGYIF.

This chain links TRBV23-1 with TRBJ2-2; TCRdb's assignment of TRBD1 cannot be checked, as there is no DNA. TRBV23-1 is flagged as an ORF with uncertain function. The CDR3 length is 15 residues. CDR3 sequence: CASSHPDRDRGELFF.

The genes are TRBV30 and TRBJ1-2. CDR3 length equals 12 residues. In germline, CDR1 is GTSNPN, CDR2 SVGIG (reference sequence). The CDR3 here is CAWREGLKGYTF.

V usage is TRBV10-3 and J usage is TRBJ2-7; the TCRdb D gene call, TRBD1, has no DNA to confirm it. CDR1 ENHRY and CDR2 SYGVKD come from the germline V gene. The CDR3 is 13 residues long. This chain's CDR3 is CAISGQGSYEQYF.

CDR3 amino acids: CASSQDSASSSYEQYF. The V call is TRBV4-2, the J call TRBJ2-7. Germline CDR1 and CDR2: LGHNA and YNFKEQ. The CDR3 has 16 amino acids.

V usage is TRBV28 and J usage is TRBJ2-7; the TRBD1 assignment by TCRdb is unverifiable without DNA. This CDR3 is 17 amino acids long. Germline values: CDR1 MDHEN, CDR2 SYDVKM. CDR3: CASSLYVGQASSYEQYF.

The V gene is TRBV5-1, the J gene TRBJ1-1. The CDR3 covers 14 residues. CDR1 and CDR2 (germline): SGHRS, YFSETQ. CDR3 in amino acids: CASSWGTENTEAFF.

The V call is TRBV20-1, the J call TRBJ2-6. Germline CDR1 DFQATT, CDR2 SNEGSKA (reference sequence). CDR3 length: 11 residues. The CDR3 region is CSAREGSVLTF.

The chain is built from TRBV25-1 and TRBJ1-1. The CDR3 length is 11 residues. Germline V lookup: CDR1 MGHDK, CDR2 SYGVNS. CDR3 sequence reads: CASGQNTEAFF.

The chain recombines TRBV6-4 with TRBJ1-2. Germline CDR1 is MRHNA and CDR2 is SNTAGT. The CDR3 covers 15 residues. Here the CDR3 reads CASSDSNKRNYGYTF.

The chain uses TRBV5-4 and TRBJ2-7. The CDR3 consists of 14 residues. CDR1 and CDR2 (germline): SGHNT, YYREEE (reference sequence). Here the CDR3 reads CASSLGTPRGEQYF.